These 17 T cell receptor beta chains were sequenced from one sample in a study of T-cell reconstitution after alpha-beta-depleted transplantation in children. Preparation of the TCRbeta library used unique molecular identifiers. Each CDR3 protein is one row after TCRdb ran MiXCR on the PCR reads. The data show about 580,000 distinct CDR3 sequences, around 23% seen once. The input for sequencing was PBMCs, mostly from graft donor cells, taken 360 days after TCRalphabeta/CD19-depleted stem cell transplant. These receptors were taken from a boy under two years old who had a stem cell transplant for acute myeloid leukemia, so the T cells may come from the graft donor.

The chain links TRBV12-3 or TRBV12-4 to TRBJ2-1; TRBD1 or TRBD2 may be the D gene (7 bases each). The germline V and J ends were trimmed by 3 bases and 8 bases, with 23 bases remaining between them. The CDR3 length is 17 residues. The CDR3 DNA reads TGTGCCAGCAGTTTTCTGGGAGGGGGCATTAGGAGTTATGAGCAGTTCTTC. It specifies CASSFLGGGIRSYEQFF.

The chain employs TRBV12-3 or TRBV12-4 and TRBJ2-1, with 11 bases that match TRBD2. The junction had 12 bases not matched to a gene; V was cut back by 3 bases and J by 8 bases. The CDR3 length is 17 residues. The CDR3, as DNA: TGTGCCAGCAGTTTTTTAGTAGCGGGGGGGCCGGGGTATGAGCAGTTCTTC. The encoded protein is CASSFLVAGGPGYEQFF.

The V and J genes are TRBV28 and TRBJ2-2, with D possibly TRBD1 on 6 matching bases. CDR1 and CDR2 (germline): MDHEN, SYDVKM. There are 15 residues in the CDR3. The V and J ends lost 7 bases and 3 bases respectively, with 15 bases between them. The CDR3 here is CASTYDRSYTGELFF. The CDR3, as DNA: TGTGCCAGCACCTACGACAGGTCCTACACCGGGGAGCTGTTTTTT.

This clonotype has only a few counts. V usage is TRBV28 and J usage is TRBJ2-7; 7 bases align to TRBD1. CDR1 is MDHEN and CDR2 is SYDVKM in the germline V gene. This CDR3 has 11 amino acids. J gave up 7 bases and V 4 bases, and 1 base lay outside the gene matches. In DNA, the CDR3 is TGTGCCAGCAGTTCGACAGGGGAGCAGTACGTC. Amino acid sequence: CASSSTGEQYV.

This clonotype was counted many times. The genes are TRBV7-2 and TRBJ1-4; 9 bases map to TRBD1. Germline trimming cut 5 bases from V and 5 bases from J; bases unmatched to any gene: 3. CDR3 length: 14 residues. CDR1 and CDR2 (germline): SGHTA, FQGNSA. CDR3 bases: TGTGCCAGCAGCGGGGACAGGGCGAATGAAAAACTGTTTTTT. Its protein product is CASSGDRANEKLFF.

This clonotype was counted ten times or more. The V and J genes are TRBV12-3 or TRBV12-4 and TRBJ2-2; a possible D gene is TRBD1 (6 bases). V was cut by 7 bases and J by 1 base, with 19 bases left in between. The CDR3 runs to 17 residues. CDR3 nucleotides: TGTGCCAGCACCCCCGGTGGGGGCGCGGGGAACACCGGGGAGCTGTTTTTT. This encodes CASTPGGGAGNTGELFF.

This clonotype was observed a few times. J is TRBJ1-1 and V is TRBV12-3 or TRBV12-4; 7 bases are shared with TRBD1. Germline trimming cut 2 bases from V and 4 bases from J; bases unmatched to any gene: 4. This CDR3 is 14 amino acids long. The CDR3: CASSLRDRVTEAFF. CDR3 bases: TGTGCCAGCAGTTTACGAGACAGGGTCACTGAAGCTTTCTTT.

This clonotype was observed a handful of times. The chain recombines TRBV7-9 with TRBJ2-5; TRBD2 aligns across 12 bases. This CDR3 is built from 16 residues. Germline CDR1 SEHNR, CDR2 FQNEAQ (reference sequence). V lost 4 bases to trimming and J lost 2 bases; unmatched junction nucleotides: 5. CDR3 DNA: TGTGCCAGCAGCTCGACTAGCGGGGGCCGGCAAGAGACCCAGTACTTC. It codes for CASSSTSGGRQETQYF.

This clonotype has ten or more counts. The chain recombines TRBV28 with TRBJ2-7; no definite D call. Looked up from germline, CDR1 is MDHEN and CDR2 is SYDVKM. This CDR3 is 15 amino acids long. Trimming stripped 5 bases from V and 0 bases from J, with 14 bases between. The CDR3 region is CASSPGTPSSYEQYV. DNA for the CDR3: TGTGCCAGCAGTCCTGGAACACCCAGCTCCTACGAGCAGTACGTC.

A few counts support this clonotype. The chain is built from TRBV7-2 and TRBJ1-2; D perhaps matches TRBD1 (5 bases). The CDR3 length is 15 residues. The V end was cut by 5 bases, the J end by 4 bases, with 17 bases between. Germline V CDR1 and CDR2: SGHTA, FQGNSA. CDR3 coding DNA: TGTGCCAGCAGCACTAGGGGTAGAGGCCCCTATGGCTACACCTTC. Translated, it gives CASSTRGRGPYGYTF.

The chain joins TRBV20-1 to TRBJ2-1; possibly TRBD1 or TRBD2 for D (5 bases each). The CDR3 totals 12 residues. Per germline, CDR1 DFQATT and CDR2 SNEGSKA (reference sequence). V was shortened by 3 bases and J by 4 bases, with 7 bases between the two germline ends. CDR3 protein: CSARGPYNEQFF. The CDR3, as DNA: TGCAGTGCTAGGGGACCTTACAATGAGCAGTTCTTC.

This clonotype came up many times. The chain recombines TRBV7-8 with TRBJ1-1; D remains unclear. Trimming pared 1 base from V and 4 bases from J, leaving 7 bases between. Germline CDR1 reads SGHVS; CDR2 reads FQNEAQ. The CDR3 contains 13 residues. CDR3 coding DNA: TGTGCCAGCAGCTTAGGCAAGAGCACTGAAGCTTTCTTT. Translating it yields CASSLGKSTEAFF.

This clonotype has only a few counts. CDR3 amino acids: CASRPRQGRGEQYV. The CDR3 bases are TGCGCCAGCAGGCCCCGGCAGGGACGGGGCGAGCAGTACGTC. The chain combines TRBV5-1 with TRBJ2-7; either TRBD1 or TRBD2 may fit D (5 bases each). Trimming stripped 5 bases from V and 6 bases from J, with 18 bases between. The CDR3 loop spans 14 amino acids. CDR1 is SGHRS, CDR2 YFSETQ, per germline.

The rearrangement uses TRBV6-1 and TRBJ2-2; TRBD1 aligns across 7 bases. With V trimmed by 1 base and J by 6 bases, 2 bases remained unmatched. In germline, CDR1 is MNHNS, CDR2 SASEGT. The CDR3 consists of 14 residues. The CDR3 DNA reads as TGTGCCAGCAGTGAAGGAGGGGGCCCCGGGGAGCTGTTTTTT. Protein: CASSEGGGPGELFF.

This sequence joins TRBV19 and TRBJ2-1, with TRBD1 matching over 9 bases. This CDR3 has 15 residues. Germline CDR1 is LNHDA and CDR2 is SQIVND (reference sequence). V trimming: 0 bases; J trimming: 7 bases; junction bases outside the gene matches: 4. CDR3 region: CASSIEHRGRNEQFF. The CDR3 DNA sequence: TGTGCCAGTAGTATAGAGCACAGGGGGCGAAATGAGCAGTTCTTC. Combining the CDR3 with reference TRBV19 and TRBJ2-1 gives the whole variable domain DGGITQSPKYLFRKEGQNVTLSCEQNLNHDAMYWYRQDPGQGLRLIYYSQIVNDFQKGDIAEGYSVSREKKESFPLTVTSAQKNPTAFYLCASSIEHRGRNEQFFGPGTRLTVL.

This chain connects TRBV2 to TRBJ2-3, with 9 bases aligning to TRBD1. Germline V lookup: CDR1 SNHLY, CDR2 FYNNEI. The CDR3 has 15 residues. The ends lost 6 bases at V and 3 bases at J; junction bases unmatched: 7. DNA of the CDR3: TGTGCCAGCAGCGAACAGGGGGCGAGGACAGATACGCAGTATTTT. Its translation: CASSEQGARTDTQYF.

The CDR3 DNA sequence: TGCGCCAGCAGCCAAGTTAGGTTTTGGGAGCAGTACTTC. It yields the protein CASSQVRFWEQYF. The chain carries TRBV4-3 and TRBJ2-7; D unclear. This CDR3 is built from 13 residues. V gave up 1 base and J gave up 7 bases, with 11 bases separating them. Germline loops: CDR1 LGHNA, CDR2 YSLEER.